A selection of T cell receptor beta chains follows, all from one sample in a study of neurological immune-mediated disorders. TCRdb reprocessed the 5' RACE reads via MiXCR and lists one record per CDR3 protein. The data hold 71,000 or so distinct CDR3 sequences, with approximately 15% observed a single time. The sample comprised PBMCs. All receptors come from a female donor with HTLV-1-associated myelopathy (HAM/TSP). The CDR3 runs from the conserved cysteine through the conserved F or W. D genes are given only for firm matches. Rows may omit the clone size; those that give it use once, few, many or a size class.

>many|TRBV5-8|-|TRBJ2-5
CASSFVETQYF
TGTGCCAGCAGCTTTGTAGAGACCCAGTACTTC
>many|TRBV10-3|TRBD1|TRBJ1-2
CATAGQGNDNYGYTF
TGTGCCACCGCGGGACAGGGGAACGATAACTATGGCTACACCTTC
>-|TRBV7-2|-|TRBJ2-1
CASSLAGLSYNEQFF
TGTGCCAGCAGCTTAGCCGGACTCTCCTACAATGAGCAGTTCTTC
>-|TRBV30|TRBD2|TRBJ2-7
CAWGLAGGFYEQYF
TGTGCCTGGGGACTAGCGGGGGGATTCTACGAGCAGTACTTC
>many|TRBV5-1|TRBD1|TRBJ1-6
CASSLRDRVLPLHF
TGCGCCAGCAGCCTACGGGACAGGGTTCTCCCCCTCCACTTT
>-|TRBV19|TRBD1|TRBJ2-2
CASSGTAATNTGELFF
TGTGCCAGTTCAGGGACAGCAGCCACGAACACCGGGGAGCTGTTTTTT
>-|TRBV11-2|-|TRBJ2-3
CASSLRGVGRSRTDTQYF
TGTGCCAGCAGCTTGAGGGGTGTAGGTAGGAGCCGCACAGATACGCAGTATTTT
>few|TRBV4-2|-|TRBJ2-1
CASSQGVQGNNEQFF
TGTGCCAGCAGCCAAGGCGTACAGGGCAACAATGAGCAGTTCTTC
>many|TRBV5-1|TRBD2|TRBJ2-1
CASSLAPSGEHNEQFF
TGCGCCAGCAGCTTGGCCCCTAGCGGGGAGCACAATGAGCAGTTCTTC
>few|TRBV20-1|-|TRBJ2-5
CSAGDNGETQYF
TGCAGTGCTGGGGACAATGGAGAGACCCAGTACTTC